This is a list of T cell receptor beta chains from one sample in a study of blood T cell repertoires in COVID-19. Libraries were prepared by immunoSEQ multiplex PCR; TCRdb keeps only in-frame clonotypes and omits some of them. The sample includes 270,000 or so clones, 82% of them seen just once. Sequenced input: peripheral blood. These receptors came from a woman between 18 and 29 years old with acute or convalescent COVID-19. Both conserved end residues are part of each CDR3. A D gene is named only where the DNA matches it firmly. Expanded clones get a size class; other rows say once, few or many, or leave the size out.

clone size	D gene	V gene	J gene	CDR3 protein	CDR3 DNA
once	TRBD2	TRBV5-1	TRBJ2-4	CASSLRLAGVGFGGNIQYF	TGCGCCAGCAGCCTCCGACTAGCGGGAGTGGGGTTCGGTGGAAACATTCAGTACTTC
.	.	TRBV7-2	TRBJ2-1	CASSTRRGNEQFF	TGTGCCAGCAGTACCAGGCGGGGCAATGAGCAGTTCTTC
.	.	TRBV6-4	TRBJ2-7	CASSERAGLPSEQYF	TGTGCCAGCAGTGAGCGAGCGGGTCTACCCTCCGAGCAGTACTTC
.	TRBD1	TRBV29-1	TRBJ1-6	CSVRTGDNSPLHF	TGCAGCGTACGGACAGGGGACAATTCACCCCTCCACTTT
.	TRBD2	TRBV2	TRBJ2-1	CASSARGGLAMGEQFF	TGTGCCAGCAGCGCCAGAGGGGGACTAGCGATGGGAGAGCAGTTCTTC
.	TRBD2	TRBV30	TRBJ2-1	CAWSAASGTYNEQFF	TGTGCCTGGAGTGCGGCCAGCGGGACCTACAATGAGCAGTTCTTC
.	.	TRBV28	TRBJ1-2	CASSLWGPTTGYTF	TGTGCCAGCAGTTTATGGGGGCCGACAACGGGCTACACCTTC
.	TRBD1	TRBV29-1	TRBJ1-6	CSVRTGARGSPLHF	TGCAGCGTAAGGACAGGGGCCCGTGGTTCACCCCTCCACTTT
.	.	TRBV28	TRBJ1-5	CASRVGLPRAQHF	TGTGCCAGCAGGGTGGGACTCCCTCGGGCCCAGCATTTT
few	.	TRBV7-9	TRBJ2-7	CASSLGPRAEQYF	TGTGCCAGCAGCTTAGGCCCCAGGGCCGAGCAGTACTTC
.	TRBD2	TRBV19	TRBJ2-1	CASSPRTSGRGEQFF	TGTGCCAGTAGTCCACGGACTAGCGGGAGGGGTGAGCAGTTCTTC
once	TRBD1	TRBV4-3	TRBJ2-2	CASSHSTGGYGELFF	TGCGCCAGCAGCCACTCAACAGGGGGCTACGGGGAGCTGTTTTTT
.	.	TRBV14	TRBJ2-3	CASSQPSAGHTQYF	TGTGCCAGCAGCCAACCCAGCGCGGGGCATACGCAGTATTTT
.	.	TRBV28	TRBJ1-1	CASSSGDREAFF	TGTGCCAGCAGTTCGGGTGACCGTGAAGCTTTCTTT
.	.	TRBV5-1	TRBJ2-1	CASSLAGLYNEQFF	TGCGCCAGCAGCTTGGCGGGACTCTACAATGAGCAGTTCTTC
.	.	TRBV5-1	TRBJ2-2	CASSWSSASMGTGELFF	TGCGCCAGCAGCTGGTCTAGCGCCAGTATGGGGACCGGGGAGCTGTTTTTT
.	.	TRBV28	TRBJ2-5	CASSLMARQETQYF	TGTGCCAGCAGTTTAATGGCACGTCAAGAGACCCAGTACTTC
.	TRBD2	TRBV24-1	TRBJ2-1	CATSEPTSTSYNEQFF	TGTGCCACCAGTGAACCGACTAGCACCAGCTACAATGAGCAGTTCTTC
.	TRBD1	TRBV4-3	TRBJ1-1	CASSPYRGSGTEAFF	TGCGCCAGCAGCCCTTACAGGGGGTCTGGTACTGAAGCTTTCTTT
many	TRBD2	TRBV3-1/TRBV3-2	TRBJ2-7	CASTLGGSGSLTYEQYF	TGTGCCAGCACCCTGGGGGGTAGCGGGAGTCTCACCTACGAGCAGTACTTC
.	.	TRBV19	TRBJ1-2	CASRFGELGYTF	TGTGCCAGTAGATTCGGGGAATTGGGCTACACCTTC
.	TRBD1	TRBV5-1	TRBJ2-1	CASSLEQGVGNEQFF	TGCGCCAGCAGCTTGGAACAGGGGGTGGGCAATGAGCAGTTCTTC
.	.	TRBV19	TRBJ1-1	CASSLGAAEAFF	TGTGCCAGTAGTCTGGGGGCCGCTGAAGCTTTCTTT
.	TRBD1	TRBV16	TRBJ1-1	CASSHWDRGRAFF	TGTGCCAGCAGCCATTGGGACAGGGGACGAGCTTTCTTT
.	TRBD2	TRBV4-3	TRBJ2-3	CASSQVGLAGDTQYF	TGCGCCAGCAGCCAAGTGGGACTAGCTGGAGATACGCAGTATTTT
.	TRBD1	TRBV25-1	TRBJ2-7	CASSEGQQTYEQYF	TGTGCCAGCAGTGAGGGACAGCAAACCTACGAGCAGTACTTC
.	.	TRBV12-5	TRBJ1-1	CASGLPGTEAFF	TGTGCTAGTGGTTTACCCGGGACTGAAGCTTTCTTT
once	TRBD2	TRBV2	TRBJ2-1	CASSEVASGRGYNEQFF	TGTGCCAGCAGTGAAGTTGCTAGCGGGAGAGGATACAATGAGCAGTTCTTC
few	.	TRBV28	TRBJ2-7	CASRPPTGKGYEQYF	TGTGCCAGCAGACCTCCAACAGGGAAGGGCTACGAGCAGTACTTC
.	.	TRBV19	TRBJ2-5	CASSTVAEWEETQYF	TGTGCCAGTAGCACGGTAGCGGAGTGGGAAGAGACCCAGTACTTC
.	TRBD1	TRBV10-1	TRBJ1-3	CASRRTGEDTIYF	TGCGCCAGTAGACGGACAGGGGAGGACACCATATATTTT
.	.	TRBV3-1/TRBV3-2	TRBJ1-6	CASSQYRNSPLHF	TGTGCCAGCAGCCAATATCGGAATTCACCCCTCCACTTT
.	TRBD1	TRBV19	TRBJ1-4	CASSILSGTGDEKLFF	TGTGCCAGTAGTATCTTAAGTGGGACAGGGGATGAAAAACTGTTTTTT
.	.	TRBV5-1	TRBJ2-7	CASSLAGDIYEQYF	TGCGCCAGCAGCTTGGCCGGCGACATCTACGAGCAGTACTTC
.	.	TRBV5-1	TRBJ2-5	CASSFGAQETQYF	TGCGCCAGCAGCTTTGGGGCGCAAGAGACCCAGTACTTC
.	.	TRBV5-1	TRBJ1-1	CASSLGGAIRDGPNRNAMNTEAFF	TGCGCCAGCAGCTTGGGCGGGGCCATTAGGGACGGCCCCAACAGAAATGCAATGAACACTGAAGCTTTCTTT
.	.	TRBV21-1	TRBJ2-5	CASSKGPHGYRKETQYF	TGTGCCAGCAGCAAAGGACCGCACGGGTATCGAAAGGAGACCCAGTACTTC
.	TRBD1	TRBV7-2	TRBJ2-1	CASSSTGKGYNEQFF	TGTGCCAGCAGCTCGACAGGGAAAGGTTACAATGAGCAGTTCTTC
.	.	TRBV29-1	TRBJ2-7	CSVEGELAPAEQYF	TGCAGCGTTGAAGGGGAGCTAGCGCCGGCCGAGCAGTACTTC
.	TRBD2	TRBV18	TRBJ2-1	CASSPKASGVVLNEQFF	TGTGCCAGCTCGCCTAAGGCTAGCGGAGTTGTACTCAATGAGCAGTTCTTC
.	.	TRBV24-1	TRBJ2-7	CATSAGGQQYF	TGTGCCACCAGTGCGGGGGGCCAGCAGTACTTC
.	.	TRBV28	TRBJ1-5	CASSFIFGTFHQPQHF	TGTGCCAGCAGTTTTATATTCGGGACATTTCATCAGCCCCAGCATTTT
.	.	TRBV18	TRBJ1-3	CASSPQGDAISGNTIYF	TGTGCCAGCTCACCACAGGGGGACGCAATCTCTGGAAACACCATATATTTT
.	.	TRBV12-3/TRBV12-4	TRBJ2-5	CASSLGHQETQYF	TGTGCCAGCAGCTTAGGGCACCAAGAGACCCAGTACTTC
.	TRBD1	TRBV25-1	TRBJ2-4	CASSVDRGIENIQYF	TGTGCCAGCAGTGTAGACAGGGGAATAGAAAACATTCAGTACTTC
.	.	TRBV7-9	TRBJ2-3	CASADGSGDTQYF	TGTGCCAGTGCTGACGGGAGCGGGGATACGCAGTATTTT
once	.	TRBV20-1	TRBJ1-1	CSASADTEAFF	TGCAGTGCTAGCGCGGACACTGAAGCTTTCTTT
.	TRBD1	TRBV12-3/TRBV12-4	TRBJ2-7	CASTVTGGQQYF	TGTGCCAGCACCGTCACAGGGGGCCAGCAGTACTTC
.	.	TRBV2	TRBJ1-5	CASTKDGGHQPQHF	TGTGCCAGCACCAAGGACGGGGGTCATCAGCCCCAGCATTTT
.	TRBD2	TRBV28	TRBJ2-1	CASRLWTSGESSYNEQFF	TGTGCCAGCAGACTTTGGACTAGCGGGGAGAGCTCCTACAATGAGCAGTTCTTC
.	TRBD1	TRBV6-6	TRBJ1-2	CASRQGWYGYTF	TGTGCCAGCAGACAGGGGTGGTATGGCTACACCTTC
once	.	TRBV2	TRBJ1-2	CASSPEGGGLGYGYTF	TGTGCCAGCAGTCCCGAAGGTGGGGGACTCGGCTATGGCTACACCTTC
.	.	TRBV30	TRBJ2-5	CAWSVLGAEETQYF	TGTGCCTGGAGTGTACTTGGGGCCGAAGAGACCCAGTACTTC
.	.	TRBV6-2/TRBV6-3	TRBJ1-5	CASSYRDSLGQPQHF	TGTGCCAGCAGTTATCGGGATTCGTTGGGGCAGCCCCAGCATTTT
.	TRBD2	TRBV7-8	TRBJ2-3	CASSPSLAGVAGDTQYF	TGTGCCAGCAGCCCTTCACTAGCGGGAGTCGCGGGAGATACGCAGTATTTT
few	.	TRBV2	TRBJ1-5	CASSKTRNNQPQHF	TGTGCCAGCAGTAAGACACGAAACAATCAGCCCCAGCATTTT
few	TRBD2	TRBV9	TRBJ2-1	CASSVGPSGLAGDEQFF	TGTGCCAGCAGCGTAGGCCCGTCGGGACTAGCGGGCGATGAGCAGTTCTTC
.	TRBD2	TRBV7-9	TRBJ2-7	CASSEPGGIYEQYF	TGTGCCAGCAGCGAGCCGGGGGGAATCTACGAGCAGTACTTC